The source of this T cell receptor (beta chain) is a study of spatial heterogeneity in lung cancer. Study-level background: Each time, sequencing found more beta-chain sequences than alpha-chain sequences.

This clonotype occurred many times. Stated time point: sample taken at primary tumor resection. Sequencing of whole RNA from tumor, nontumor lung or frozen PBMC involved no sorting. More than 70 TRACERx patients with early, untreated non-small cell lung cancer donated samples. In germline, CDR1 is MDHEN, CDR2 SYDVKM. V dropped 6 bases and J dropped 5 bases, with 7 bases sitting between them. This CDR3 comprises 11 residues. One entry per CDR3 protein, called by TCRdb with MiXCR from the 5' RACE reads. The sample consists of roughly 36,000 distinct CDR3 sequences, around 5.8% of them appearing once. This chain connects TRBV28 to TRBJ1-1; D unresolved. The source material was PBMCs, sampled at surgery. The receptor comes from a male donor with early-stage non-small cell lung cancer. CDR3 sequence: CASSYETEAFF. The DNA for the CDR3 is TGTGCCAGCAGCTACGAAACTGAAGCTTTCTTT. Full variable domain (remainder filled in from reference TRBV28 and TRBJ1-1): DVKVTQSSRYLVKRTGEKVFLECVQDMDHENMFWYRQDPGLGLRLIYFSYDVKMKEKGDIPEGYSVSREKKERFSLILESASTNQTSMYLCASSYETEAFFGQGTRLTVV.